The next 12 T cell receptor beta chains were all read from a single sample in a study of CD8 T cells in Susac syndrome. The RNA, roughly 0.45 to 1 ug, was put through reverse transcription using random hexamers. TCRdb ran MiXCR on the immunoSEQ multiplex PCR reads and lists one entry per CDR3 protein. Seen here are 150,000 to 200,000 distinct CDR3 sequences, approximately 95% observed once, and the top ten hold less than 0.2%. The specimen sequenced was CD8+ T cells from PBMCs. The receptors stem from a human donor with Susac syndrome.

This chain joins TRBV3-1 and TRBJ2-1; D is undetermined. V was clipped by 4 bases and J by 10 bases, with 17 bases between them. CDR1 and CDR2 from the germline V gene are LGHDT and YNNKEL (reference sequence). The length of the CDR3 is 14 residues. This CDR3 is CASSPPNGFGEQFF. In nucleotides, the CDR3 is TGTGCCAGCAGCCCTCCTAACGGGTTTGGGGAGCAGTTCTTC.

This chain connects TRBV5-8 to TRBJ2-7; 7 bases line up with TRBD2. The CDR3 has 15 amino acids. The germline V gene has CDR1 SGHTS and CDR2 YDEGEE. Trimming cost V 2 bases and J 4 bases; bases outside gene matches: 9. CDR3 residues: CASSFTGGPFYEQYF. CDR3 in DNA: TGTGCCAGCAGCTTTACGGGAGGTCCCTTTTACGAGCAGTACTTC. Filled out from reference TRBV5-8 and TRBJ2-7, the complete variable domain reads EAGVTQSPTHLIKTRGQQATLRCSPISGHTSVYWYQQALGLGLQFLLWYDEGEERNRGNFPPRFSGRQFPNYSSELNVNALELEDSALYLCASSFTGGPFYEQYFGPGTRLTVT.

The chain has TRBV29-1 and TRBJ2-5; D possibly corresponds to TRBD2 (6 bases). V was pared by 3 bases and J by 6 bases, with 20 bases between. The CDR3 sequence is 15 residues long. From germline, CDR1 is SQVTM and CDR2 ANQGSEA. The CDR3 DNA reads TGCAGCGTTGAGGCGGGACGGAGCCAAACCCAGACCCAGTACTTC. Amino acids: CSVEAGRSQTQTQYF. The variable domain in full, with the rest retrieved from reference TRBV29-1 and TRBJ2-5, is SAVISQKPSRDICQRGTSLTIQCQVDSQVTMMFWYRQQPGQSLTLIATANQGSEATYESGFVIDKFPISRPNLTFSTLTVSNMSPEDSSIYLCSVEAGRSQTQTQYFGPGTRLLVL.

V and J are TRBV13 and TRBJ2-5; D possibly uses TRBD1 or TRBD2 (5 bases each). V shed 5 bases and J shed 2 bases, with 12 bases lying between them. The CDR3 loop spans 14 amino acids. The V gene's germline CDR1 is PRHDT and CDR2 FYEKMQ (reference sequence). CDR3: CASSASGSQETQYF. Written as DNA, the CDR3 is TGTGCCAGCAGCGCCTCAGGGAGTCAAGAGACCCAGTACTTC.

The V and J genes are TRBV5-4 and TRBJ2-7; D ambiguous. The germline gives CDR1 SGHNT, CDR2 YYREEE (reference sequence). Deletions cut 1 base from V and 2 bases from J, with 4 bases between. The CDR3 has 12 amino acids. The CDR3, as DNA: TGTGCCAGCAGCTTGAATGCCTACGAGCAGTACTTC. It yields the protein CASSLNAYEQYF.

The sample holds a few counts of this clonotype. This rearrangement joins TRBV4-1 to TRBJ2-2, with 8 bases fitting TRBD1. CDR1 is MGHRA and CDR2 is YSYEKL in the germline V gene. The CDR3 contains 15 residues. With 7 bases clipped from V and 7 bases from J, the junction kept 11 bases outside the gene matches. The CDR3 spells CASTPLQGDIGELFF. For the CDR3, the DNA is TGCGCCAGCACCCCGTTACAGGGGGATATCGGGGAGCTGTTTTTT.

The rearrangement links TRBV9 to TRBJ1-2; TRBD1 matches at 8 bases. Germline CDR1 SGDLS, CDR2 YYNGEE. V was clipped by 4 bases and J by 8 bases; unmatched bases: 7. There are 13 residues in the CDR3. The CDR3 DNA reads TGTGCCAGCAGCTCAGAGGACAGGGACGGCTACACCTTC. This sequence encodes CASSSEDRDGYTF.

The table lists this clonotype with a count of one. The rearrangement links TRBV20-1 to TRBJ1-1; D unclear. Trimming removed 0 bases from V and 4 bases from J, with 12 bases in between. CDR3 length equals 14 residues. The germline V gene has CDR1 DFQATT and CDR2 SNEGSKA (reference sequence). The CDR3 loop is CSARDRAEGTEAFF. The CDR3, as DNA: TGCAGTGCTAGAGATCGTGCAGAGGGCACTGAAGCTTTCTTT.

This sequence joins TRBV11-1 and TRBJ2-7; 9 nucleotides align to TRBD2. V lost 7 bases, J lost 1 base, and 8 bases stayed unmatched. The CDR3 is made up of 15 amino acids. From germline, CDR1 is SGHAT and CDR2 FQDESV (reference sequence). The CDR3 region has the DNA TGTGCCAGCACCGGGACTAGCACTCTATCCTACGAGCAGTACTTC. This sequence encodes CASTGTSTLSYEQYF.

The J gene is TRBJ1-2, the V gene TRBV9; TRBD1 agrees at 7 bases. This CDR3 has 13 residues. The V segment lost 4 bases and the J segment 8 bases; nucleotides outside the gene matches: 8. Germline CDR1 reads SGDLS; CDR2 reads YYNGEE. For the CDR3, the DNA is TGTGCCAGCAGCCCCGACAGGGCAAACGGCTACACCTTC. It specifies CASSPDRANGYTF. Full variable domain (rest looked up from reference TRBV9 and TRBJ1-2): DSGVTQTPKHLITATGQRVTLRCSPRSGDLSVYWYQQSLDQGLQFLIQYYNGEERAKGNILERFSAQQFPDLHSELNLSSLELGDSALYFCASSPDRANGYTFGSGTRLTVV.

In DNA, the CDR3 is TGTGCCAGTAGTCCGTGGGACAGAGAGACTGGGGCCAACGTCCTGACTTTC. This codes for CASSPWDRETGANVLTF. J is TRBJ2-6 and V is TRBV19; 7 bases are shared with TRBD1. V lost 5 bases and J lost 2; bases outside the gene matches: 9. Germline CDR1 LNHDA, CDR2 SQIVND (reference sequence). The CDR3 runs to 17 residues.

This clonotype was recorded only once. This CDR3 reads CASTSATTDTQYF. The CDR3 DNA sequence: TGTGCCAGCACTAGCGCAACCACAGATACGCAGTATTTT. The rearrangement uses TRBV3-1 and TRBJ2-3, with a weak D call TRBD2 (6 bases). The CDR3 sequence is 13 residues long. The V end was cut by 7 bases, the J end by 2 bases, with 10 bases between. Germline V CDR1 and CDR2: LGHDT, YNNKEL (reference sequence).